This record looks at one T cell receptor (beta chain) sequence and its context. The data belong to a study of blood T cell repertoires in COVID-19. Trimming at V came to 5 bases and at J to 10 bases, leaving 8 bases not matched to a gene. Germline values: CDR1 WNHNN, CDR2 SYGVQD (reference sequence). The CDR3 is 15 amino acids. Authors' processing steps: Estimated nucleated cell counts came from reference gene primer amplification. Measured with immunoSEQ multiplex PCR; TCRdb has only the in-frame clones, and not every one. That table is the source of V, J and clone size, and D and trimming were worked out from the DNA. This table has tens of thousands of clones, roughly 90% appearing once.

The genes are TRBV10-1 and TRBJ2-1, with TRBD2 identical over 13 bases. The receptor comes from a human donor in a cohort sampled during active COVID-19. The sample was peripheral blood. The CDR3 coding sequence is TGCGCCAGCAGTTCCGGGACTAGCGGGGCCTGGGAGCAGTTCTTC. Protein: CASSSGTSGAWEQFF.